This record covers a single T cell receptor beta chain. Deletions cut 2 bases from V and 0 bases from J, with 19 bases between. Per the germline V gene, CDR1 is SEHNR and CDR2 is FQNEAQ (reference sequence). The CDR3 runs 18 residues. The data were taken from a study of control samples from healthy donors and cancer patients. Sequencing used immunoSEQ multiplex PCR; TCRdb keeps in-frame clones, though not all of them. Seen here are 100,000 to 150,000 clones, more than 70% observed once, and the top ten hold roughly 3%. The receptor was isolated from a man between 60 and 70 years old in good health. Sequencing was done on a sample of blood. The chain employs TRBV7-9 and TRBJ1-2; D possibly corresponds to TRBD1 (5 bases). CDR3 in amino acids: CASSLWGGTLLTNYGYTF. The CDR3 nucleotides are TGTGCCAGCAGCTTATGGGGGGGGACCCTCCTTACTAACTATGGCTACACCTTC.